The rows below give T cell receptor beta chains drawn from one sample of a study of T cells after yellow fever vaccination. TCRdb re-analysed the 5' RACE reads in MiXCR, keeping a single row per CDR3 protein. The data contain more than 50,000 distinct CDR3 sequences, about 5.6% of them singletons. Sequences were derived from PBMCs, either bulk or a sorted T-cell subset (CD4+, CD8+, memory, or dextramer-sorted; not recorded which), sampled on the day of the yellow fever booster vaccination. All receptors come from a man younger than 35 who received the YFV17D yellow fever vaccine. Both conserved end residues are part of each CDR3. The order of the fields is D gene, V gene, clone size, J gene, CDR3 DNA, CDR3 protein. A D gene is named only where the DNA matches it firmly. The size field is filled for only some rows; it gives once, few, many or a size class.

-	TRBV4-2	few	TRBJ1-1	TGTGCCAGCAGCACCCCGGGACAACCCCAGAGGACTGAAGCTTTCTTT	CASSTPGQPQRTEAFF
-	TRBV7-9	many	TRBJ2-7	TGTGCCAGCAGCCTGTTGGAGACCTACGAGCAGTACTTC	CASSLLETYEQYF
-	TRBV7-3	-	TRBJ2-7	TGTGCCAGCAGCTTAGGGCAGGGGTTCGACGAGCAGTACTTC	CASSLGQGFDEQYF
TRBD1	TRBV7-9	few	TRBJ1-4	TGTGCCAGCAGCCGGACAGGGGAGGAAAAACTGTTTTTT	CASSRTGEEKLFF
TRBD1	TRBV5-5	-	TRBJ2-1	TGTGCCAGCAGCTTGGAAGGGGGCGAGTACAATGAGCAGTTCTTC	CASSLEGGEYNEQFF
TRBD2	TRBV6-5	-	TRBJ2-3	TGTGCCAGTTCCACCACCGGCGGGGGTCGGACAGATACGCAGTATTTT	CASSTTGGGRTDTQYF
-	TRBV10-3	many	TRBJ2-1	TGTGCCATCAGTGGGGATGCACCTCATGAGCAGTTCTTC	CAISGDAPHEQFF
-	TRBV7-9	many	TRBJ1-6	TGTGCCAGCAGCTTATCAGGGGCCAATTCACCCCTCCACTTT	CASSLSGANSPLHF
TRBD2	TRBV29-1	many	TRBJ2-1	TGCAGCGTCCACCCTCGACTAGCGGACAATGAGCAGTTCTTC	CSVHPRLADNEQFF
-	TRBV7-2	many	TRBJ2-7	TGTGCCAGCAGCTTAGTCGCGGACCACGAGCAGTACTTC	CASSLVADHEQYF
-	TRBV7-3	many	TRBJ2-7	TGTGCCAGCAGCTTGTTCGCCGGGGTCTCCTACGAGCAGTACTTC	CASSLFAGVSYEQYF
TRBD2	TRBV10-3	many	TRBJ2-4	TGTGCCATCAGTGGAGCTGAGACTAGCGGTAACCTCCCCCTAGCCAAAAACATTCAGTACTTC	CAISGAETSGNLPLAKNIQYF
-	TRBV6-1	-	TRBJ2-2	TGTGCCAGCAGTGAACGACAGGAAGGTTATCCCGGGGAGCTGTTTTTT	CASSERQEGYPGELFF
-	TRBV24-1	-	TRBJ1-5	TGTGCCACCAGTGAAGGCAGCAATCAGCCCCAGCATTTT	CATSEGSNQPQHF
-	TRBV6-2/TRBV6-3	-	TRBJ1-3	TGTGCCAGCAGTACCGGAAACACCATATATTTT	CASSTGNTIYF
TRBD2	TRBV4-3	-	TRBJ2-1	TGCGCCAGCAGCCGCGAGGGACTAGCGGGGAATGAGCAGTTCTTC	CASSREGLAGNEQFF
-	TRBV5-5	-	TRBJ1-2	TGTGCCAGCAGCGCCGGACAGAGGATCTATGGCTACACCTTC	CASSAGQRIYGYTF
-	TRBV20-1	-	TRBJ1-5	TGCAGTGCCAAGGACAGCAATCAGCCCCAGCATTTT	CSAKDSNQPQHF